This T cell receptor beta chain was retrieved from a study of blood T cell repertoires in COVID-19. Ages ranged from about 18 to 89 years, with residence in approximately 25 US areas. Cohorts were assigned according to the clinical history that participants reported. The recovered donors of Cohort 3 showed two negative PCRs, clearance, or symptom resolution. In the original processing: Using reference gene primer amplification, nucleated cell counts were estimated. The protocol was immunoSEQ multiplex PCR, while the TCRdb copy is restricted to in-frame clones and leaves out a portion. V and J calls and clone size are those listed in that table; D and trimming were worked out from the DNA. Among about 200,000 clones listed, more than 70% were seen once. The CDR3 spans 14 residues. Germline V gives CDR1 SEHNR, CDR2 FQNEAQ (reference sequence). Trimming removed 8 bases at V and 5 bases at J, with 19 bases between.

The sample was PBMCs or T cells enriched from blood (not recorded which). This receptor was identified in a woman between 18 and 30 years old who had recovered from COVID-19. This chain uses TRBV7-9 with TRBJ2-7; a weak D match, TRBD2 (5 bases). CDR3 nucleotides: TGTGCCAGCGCCCCGAAAAAGTTGAGGGACGAGCAGTACTTC. It is translated as CASAPKKLRDEQYF.